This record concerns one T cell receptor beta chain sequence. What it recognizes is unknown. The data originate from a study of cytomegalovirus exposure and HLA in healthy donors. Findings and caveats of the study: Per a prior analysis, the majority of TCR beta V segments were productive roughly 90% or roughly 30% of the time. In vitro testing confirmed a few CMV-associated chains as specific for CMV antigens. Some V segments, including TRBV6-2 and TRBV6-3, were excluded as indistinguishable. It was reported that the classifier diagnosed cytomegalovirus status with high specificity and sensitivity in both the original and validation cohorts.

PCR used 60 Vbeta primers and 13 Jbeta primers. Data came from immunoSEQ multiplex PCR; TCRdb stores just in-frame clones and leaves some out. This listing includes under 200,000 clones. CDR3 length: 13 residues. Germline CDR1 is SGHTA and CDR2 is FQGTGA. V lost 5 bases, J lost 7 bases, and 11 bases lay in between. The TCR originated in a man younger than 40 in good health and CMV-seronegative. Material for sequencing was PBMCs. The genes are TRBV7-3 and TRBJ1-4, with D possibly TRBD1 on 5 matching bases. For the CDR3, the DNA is TGTGCCAGCAGCCGGTCAAGGGGTGAAAAACTGTTTTTT. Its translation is CASSRSRGEKLFF.